Listed below are T cell receptor beta chains from one sample, sequenced in a study of T-cell memory formation after mild COVID-19. MiXCR, applied by TCRdb to the 5' RACE reads, yields one record per CDR3 protein. The sample has tens of thousands of distinct CDR3 sequences, roughly 16% seen once. What was sequenced was PBMCs or a T cell subset sorted from them (not recorded which). The receptor set was obtained from a young man who had mild COVID-19 (a few samples of this study predate the infection). Cell type and time point are not known. Each CDR3 is given with its conserved first and last residue. D genes are given only for firm matches. Rows may omit the clone size; those that give it use once, few, many or a size class.

d_gene,v_gene,abundance,j_gene,CDR3nt,CDR3aa
TRBD1,TRBV4-3,many,TRBJ2-5,TGCGCCAGCAGCCAAGGGACAGGGGTCCAAGAGACCCAGTACTTC,CASSQGTGVQETQYF
TRBD2,TRBV20-1,few,TRBJ2-3,TGCAGTGCTAGGGGACTAGTCAGCACAGATACGCAGTATTTT,CSARGLVSTDTQYF
TRBD1,TRBV12-3/TRBV12-4,-,TRBJ2-1,TGTGCCAGCATTTCCGGGACAGGGGGCCATGAGCAGTTCTTC,CASISGTGGHEQFF
TRBD2,TRBV11-2,medium-sized,TRBJ2-2,TGTGCCAGCTGGGGGGGACTAGCGCTCACCGGGGAGCTGTTTTTT,CASWGGLALTGELFF
-,TRBV27,-,TRBJ1-5,TGTGCCAGCAGCCGTAAACGGGGCCAGCCCCAGCATTTT,CASSRKRGQPQHF
-,TRBV18,few,TRBJ1-2,TGTGCCAGCTCACCACCAATTGGGGACTATGGCTACACCTTC,CASSPPIGDYGYTF
TRBD2,TRBV11-1,-,TRBJ2-5,TGTGCCAGCAGCCGGGGGGGACTAGCGGTACAAGAGACCCAGTACTTC,CASSRGGLAVQETQYF
-,TRBV15,few,TRBJ2-3,TGTGCCACCAGCAGAGATCTGGGGTTCGGCACAGATACGCAGTATTTT,CATSRDLGFGTDTQYF
TRBD1,TRBV6-1,few,TRBJ2-1,TGTGCCAGCAGTGAAGGGACAGGGGGCAATGAGCAGTTCTTC,CASSEGTGGNEQFF
-,TRBV29-1,-,TRBJ2-7,TGCAGCGTTGGACGGGTTATCTCCCCCTACGAGCAGTACTTC,CSVGRVISPYEQYF
-,TRBV5-5,-,TRBJ2-3,TGTGCCAGCAGCCGCAGGGAAGTATCAGATACGCAGTATTTT,CASSRREVSDTQYF
TRBD2,TRBV10-1,-,TRBJ2-3,TGCGCCAGCAGTGAGTCGACGGGGGGGGCAGATACGCAGTATTTT,CASSESTGGADTQYF
-,TRBV5-1,-,TRBJ2-2,TGCGCCAGCAGCCCCCAAGGGTCGGGGGAGCTGTTTTTT,CASSPQGSGELFF
TRBD2,TRBV6-5,many,TRBJ2-1,TGTGCCAGCAGCGACGGGCTAGCGGGGGGCTACAATGAGCAGTTCTTC,CASSDGLAGGYNEQFF
-,TRBV28,few,TRBJ1-6,TGTGCCAGCAGTACCCGGGGGCCTTATAATTCACCCCTCCACTTT,CASSTRGPYNSPLHF
-,TRBV27,-,TRBJ1-2,TGTGCCAGCAGTGCCAAGAGGAACTATGGCTACACCTTC,CASSAKRNYGYTF
-,TRBV4-1,many,TRBJ2-1,TGCGCCAGCAGCCACCTCGGACTCGCGGAGCTCGATGAGCAGTTCTTC,CASSHLGLAELDEQFF
-,TRBV6-5,few,TRBJ1-6,TGTGCCAGCAGCCCTGGGTATAATTCACCCCTCCACTTT,CASSPGYNSPLHF
-,TRBV7-2,-,TRBJ2-2,TGTGCCAGCAGAGACCTGGCACGGGCCACCGGGGAGCTGTTTTTT,CASRDLARATGELFF
TRBD2,TRBV4-3,-,TRBJ2-1,TGCGCCAGCAGCCGAGGGACTAGCGCCAATGAGCAGTTCTTC,CASSRGTSANEQFF
-,TRBV19,-,TRBJ1-5,TGTGCCAGTAGTATAAGCGCGGCGAATCAGCCCCAGCATTTT,CASSISAANQPQHF
TRBD2,TRBV4-1,-,TRBJ2-7,TGCGCCAGCAGCCAAGATCAACTAGCGGGGAACGAGCAGTACTTC,CASSQDQLAGNEQYF
-,TRBV4-1,-,TRBJ1-6,TGCGCCAGCAGCCAAGAGACAGCAACCAATTCACCCCTCCACTTT,CASSQETATNSPLHF
-,TRBV11-2,few,TRBJ2-1,TGTGCCAGCAGCCCCAGCGTGGGGTACAATGAGCAGTTCTTC,CASSPSVGYNEQFF